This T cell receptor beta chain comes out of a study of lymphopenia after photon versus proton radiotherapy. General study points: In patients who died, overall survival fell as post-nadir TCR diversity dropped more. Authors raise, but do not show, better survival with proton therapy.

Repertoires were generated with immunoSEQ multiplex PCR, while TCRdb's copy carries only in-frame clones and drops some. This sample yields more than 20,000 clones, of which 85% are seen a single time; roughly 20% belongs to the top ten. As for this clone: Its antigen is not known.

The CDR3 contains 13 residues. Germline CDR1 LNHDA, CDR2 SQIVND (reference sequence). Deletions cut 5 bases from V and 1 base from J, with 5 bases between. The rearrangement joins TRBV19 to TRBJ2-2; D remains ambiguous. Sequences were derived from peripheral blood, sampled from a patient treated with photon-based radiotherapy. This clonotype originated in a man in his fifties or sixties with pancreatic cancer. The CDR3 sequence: CASSRRNTGELFF. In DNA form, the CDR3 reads TGTGCCAGTAGTCGGAGGAACACCGGGGAGCTGTTTTTT.